The TCR beta chain described here comes from a study of post-analysis software for immune sequencing data. cDNA libraries for TCR beta contained unique molecular identifiers. Roughly 0.5 million cDNA molecules were obtained from about 1 to 10 million T cells. TCRdb re-derived calls from the PCR reads in MiXCR, one entry per CDR3 protein. The sample has around 770,000 distinct CDR3 sequences, roughly 46% seen once. Sequenced sample: blood. The TCR comes from a girl aged 5-17 years with multiple sclerosis.

For the CDR3, the DNA is TGTGCCATCAGTTCCTGGGGTGGTAGCGGGTTTGGTAACCTGTTCTTC. Protein product: CAISSWGGSGFGNLFF. J is TRBJ2-1 and V is TRBV10-3; 7 bases are shared with TRBD2. Germline V gene lookup returns CDR1 ENHRY and CDR2 SYGVKD. V lost 5 bases and J lost 15; bases outside the gene matches: 22. The CDR3 is 16 amino acids.